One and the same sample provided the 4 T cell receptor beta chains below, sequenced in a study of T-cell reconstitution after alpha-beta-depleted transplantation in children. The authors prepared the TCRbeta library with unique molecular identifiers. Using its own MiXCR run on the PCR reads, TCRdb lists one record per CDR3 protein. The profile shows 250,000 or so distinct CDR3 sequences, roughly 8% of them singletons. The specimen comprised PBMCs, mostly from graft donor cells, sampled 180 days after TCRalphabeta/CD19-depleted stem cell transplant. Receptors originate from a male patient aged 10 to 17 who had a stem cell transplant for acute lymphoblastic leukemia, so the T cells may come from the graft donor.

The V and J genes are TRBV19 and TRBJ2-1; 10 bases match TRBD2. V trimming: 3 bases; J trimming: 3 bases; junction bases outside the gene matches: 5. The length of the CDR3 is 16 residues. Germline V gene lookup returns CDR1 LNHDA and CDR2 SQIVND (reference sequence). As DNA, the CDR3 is TGTGCCAGTAGTATGAGAGCGGGAGGGCTCTACAATGAGCAGTTCTTC. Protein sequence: CASSMRAGGLYNEQFF.

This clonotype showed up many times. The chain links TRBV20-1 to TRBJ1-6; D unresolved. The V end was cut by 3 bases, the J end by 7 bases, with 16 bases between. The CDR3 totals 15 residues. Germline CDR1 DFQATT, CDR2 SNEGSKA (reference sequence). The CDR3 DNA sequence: TGCAGTGCTAGTGAGGCAGGCTCCTTCAATTCACCCCTCCACTTT. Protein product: CSASEAGSFNSPLHF.

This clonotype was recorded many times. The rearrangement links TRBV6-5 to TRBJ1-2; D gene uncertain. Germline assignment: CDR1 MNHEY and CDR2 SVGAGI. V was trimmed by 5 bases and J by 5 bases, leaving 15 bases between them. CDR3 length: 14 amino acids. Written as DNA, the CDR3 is TGTGCCAGCAGTCCCGAGAGGGCGAAATATGGCTACACCTTC. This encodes CASSPERAKYGYTF.

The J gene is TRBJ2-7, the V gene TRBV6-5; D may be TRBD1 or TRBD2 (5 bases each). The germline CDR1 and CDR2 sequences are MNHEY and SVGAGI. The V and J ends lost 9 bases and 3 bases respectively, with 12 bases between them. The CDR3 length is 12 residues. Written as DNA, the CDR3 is TGTGCCAGTCGGGACGGATTCTACGAGCAGTACTTC. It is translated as CASRDGFYEQYF.